This T cell receptor beta chain was sequenced for a study of CD8+ T cells in alopecia areata. Study findings and constraints: While patients received tofacitinib, many expanded lesional clones remained present in scalp and blood.

The table lists this clone with a count of one. The antigen is undetermined. Treatment reported: oral pan-JAK inhibitor, 5-10 mg twice daily. Sorting from PBMCs produced CD4+ and CD8+ T cells. Reverse transcribed after extraction, RNA yielded cDNA as the sequencing template. Libraries were prepared by immunoSEQ multiplex PCR; TCRdb keeps only in-frame clonotypes and omits some of them. The sample records around 140,000 clones, 50% to 65% being singletons. The germline V and J ends were trimmed by 10 bases and 2 bases, with 14 bases remaining between them. The germline gives CDR1 ENHRY, CDR2 SYGVKD. This CDR3 spans 13 amino acids.

This sequence originates from a human donor with alopecia areata. The chain joins TRBV10-3 to TRBJ2-5; TRBD1 might be the D (6 bases). This material consisted of CD8+ T cells sorted from blood, taken at week 4, from a patient treated with tofacitinib. CDR3: CATSWTDQETQYF. The DNA of the CDR3 is TGTGCCACCTCCTGGACAGATCAAGAGACCCAGTACTTC.